The clone carrying this TCR beta chain was counted ten times or more. Its antigen is unidentified. Other DNA sequences from this sample encode an identical CDR3 as well. CD45RO/CCR7/CD25/CD127/CD95/CD27 sorting isolated CD4+ naive, central memory, regulatory and stem cell-like memory cells. These data originate in a study of beta chain features in type 1 diabetes. General study findings and limits: In all four CD4+ subsets, TCRB CDR3 length was significantly, moderately reduced in type 1 diabetes. Type 1 diabetes patients had VDJ junctions that carried fewer insertions and more deletions.

Reverse transcription of all isolated RNA meant that expressed TCRB transcripts were sequenced. Mean read depth for naive, central memory and regulatory T cell samples was 3.5 million to 4.5 million reads. Produced via immunoSEQ multiplex PCR; TCRdb's table is partial and in-frame only. This sample has roughly 500,000 clones, with around 28% found just once. Germline V gene lookup returns CDR1 SQVTM and CDR2 ANQGSEA. With 7 bases clipped from V and 1 base from J, the junction kept 0 bases outside the gene matches. The CDR3 covers 12 residues. This clonotype was sampled from a man between 18 and 29 years old in good health. What was sequenced was naive CD4+ T cells from blood. This rearrangement joins TRBV29-1 to TRBJ2-3; TRBD2 matches 9 bases. CDR3 in DNA: TGCAGCGGGACTAGCGGCACAGATACGCAGTATTTT. It translates to CSGTSGTDTQYF.